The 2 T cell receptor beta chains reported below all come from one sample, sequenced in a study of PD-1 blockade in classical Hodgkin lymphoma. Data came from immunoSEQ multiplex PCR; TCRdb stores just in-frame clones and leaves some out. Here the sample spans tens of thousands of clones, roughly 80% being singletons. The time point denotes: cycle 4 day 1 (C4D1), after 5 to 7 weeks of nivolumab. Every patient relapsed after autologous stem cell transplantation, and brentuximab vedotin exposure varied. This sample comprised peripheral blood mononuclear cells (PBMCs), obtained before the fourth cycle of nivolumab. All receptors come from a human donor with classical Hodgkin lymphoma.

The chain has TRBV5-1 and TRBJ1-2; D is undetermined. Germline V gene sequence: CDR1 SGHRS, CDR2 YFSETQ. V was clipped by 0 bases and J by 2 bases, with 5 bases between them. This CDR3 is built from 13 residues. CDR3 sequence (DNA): TGCGCCAGCAGCTTGGCCCAAAACTATGGCTACACCTTC. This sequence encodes CASSLAQNYGYTF.

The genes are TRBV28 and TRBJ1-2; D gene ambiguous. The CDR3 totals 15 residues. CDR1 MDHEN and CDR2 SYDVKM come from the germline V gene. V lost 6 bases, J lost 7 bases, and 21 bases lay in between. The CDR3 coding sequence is TGTGCCAGCAGACTCTCCCGGATCCGGTTGGGTGGCTACACCTTC. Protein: CASRLSRIRLGGYTF.